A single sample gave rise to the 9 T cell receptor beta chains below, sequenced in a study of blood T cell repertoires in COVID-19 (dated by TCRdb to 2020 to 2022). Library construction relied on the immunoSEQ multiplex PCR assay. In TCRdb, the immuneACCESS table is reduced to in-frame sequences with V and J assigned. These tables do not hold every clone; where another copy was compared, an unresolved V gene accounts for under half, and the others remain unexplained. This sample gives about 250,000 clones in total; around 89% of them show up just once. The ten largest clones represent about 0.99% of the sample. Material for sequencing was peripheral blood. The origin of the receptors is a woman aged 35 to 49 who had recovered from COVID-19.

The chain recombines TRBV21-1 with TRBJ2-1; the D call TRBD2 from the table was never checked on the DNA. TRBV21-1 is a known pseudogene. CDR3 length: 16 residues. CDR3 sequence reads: CASSKPGLAGGGEQFF. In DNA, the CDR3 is TGTGCCAGCAGCAAACCCGGGTTAGCGGGAGGGGGGGAGCAGTTCTTC.

The CDR3 spells CASSQEGPTSGYTF. DNA for the CDR3: TGCGCCAGCAGCCAAGAGGGGCCCACGTCGGGCTACACCTTC. The chain uses TRBV4-1 and TRBJ1-2, with D possibly matching TRBD1 (5 bases). This CDR3 region has 14 residues. V gave up 0 bases and J gave up 8 bases, with 13 bases separating them. Germline CDR1 MGHRA, CDR2 YSYEKL.

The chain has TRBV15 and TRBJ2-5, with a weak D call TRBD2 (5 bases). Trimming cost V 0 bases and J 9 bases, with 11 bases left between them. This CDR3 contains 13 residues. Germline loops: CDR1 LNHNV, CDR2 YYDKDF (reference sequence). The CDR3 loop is CATSRDQEGAQYF. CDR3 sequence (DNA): TGTGCCACCAGCAGAGATCAAGAGGGCGCCCAGTACTTC.

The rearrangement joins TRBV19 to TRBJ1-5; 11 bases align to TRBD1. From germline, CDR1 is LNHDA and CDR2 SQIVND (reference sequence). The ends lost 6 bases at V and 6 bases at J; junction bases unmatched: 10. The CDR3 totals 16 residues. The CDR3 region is CASSVKGTGGGQPQHF. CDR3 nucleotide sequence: TGTGCCAGTAGCGTTAAAGGGACAGGGGGGGGTCAGCCCCAGCATTTT.

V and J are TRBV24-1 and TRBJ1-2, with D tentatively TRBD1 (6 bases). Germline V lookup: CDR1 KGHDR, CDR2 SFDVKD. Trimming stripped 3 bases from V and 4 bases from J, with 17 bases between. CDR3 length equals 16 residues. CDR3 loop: CATSDPRGAGGYGYTF. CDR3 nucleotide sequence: TGTGCCACCAGTGATCCCCGGGGGGCCGGGGGCTATGGCTACACCTTC.

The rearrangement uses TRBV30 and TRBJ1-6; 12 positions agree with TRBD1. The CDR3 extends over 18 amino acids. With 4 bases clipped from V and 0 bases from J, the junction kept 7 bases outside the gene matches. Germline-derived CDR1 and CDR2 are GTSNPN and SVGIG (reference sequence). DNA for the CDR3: TGTGCCTGGATCGGGGGACAGGGGGCAAACTCCTATAATTCACCCCTCCACTTT. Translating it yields CAWIGGQGANSYNSPLHF.

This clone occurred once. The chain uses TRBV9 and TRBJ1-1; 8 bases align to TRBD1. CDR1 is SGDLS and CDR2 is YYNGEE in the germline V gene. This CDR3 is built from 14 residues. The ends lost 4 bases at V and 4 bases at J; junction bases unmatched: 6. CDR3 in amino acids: CASSPTGGVTEAFF. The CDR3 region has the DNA TGTGCCAGCAGCCCAACAGGGGGAGTCACTGAAGCTTTCTTT.

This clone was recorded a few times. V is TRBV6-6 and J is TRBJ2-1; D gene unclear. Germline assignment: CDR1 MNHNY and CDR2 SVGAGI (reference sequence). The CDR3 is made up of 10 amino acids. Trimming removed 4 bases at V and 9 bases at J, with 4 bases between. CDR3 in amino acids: CASSSSEQFF. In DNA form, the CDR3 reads TGTGCCAGCAGTTCTTCTGAGCAGTTCTTC.

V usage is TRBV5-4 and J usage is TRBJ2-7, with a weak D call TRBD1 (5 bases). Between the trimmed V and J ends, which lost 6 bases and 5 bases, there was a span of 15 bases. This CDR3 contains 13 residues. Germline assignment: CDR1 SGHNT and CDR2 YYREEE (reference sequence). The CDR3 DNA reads TGTGCCAGCACCCTAGGGGCTAGAAACGAGCAGTACTTC. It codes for CASTLGARNEQYF.